Listed below are T cell receptor beta chains from one sample, sequenced in a study of blood T cells in healthy people across ages. TCRdb reprocessed the 5' RACE reads via MiXCR and lists one record per CDR3 protein. In the table there are roughly 2 million distinct CDR3 sequences, 49% of which are singletons. Sequenced input: blood. Receptors originate from a middle-aged woman in good health. Each CDR3 is given with its conserved first and last residue. The D gene is left open where the match is weak. Clone size is shown for a subset of rows, as once, few, many or a class of expanded clone.

D gene	V gene	clone size	J gene	CDR3 DNA	CDR3 protein
-	TRBV6-5	-	TRBJ2-5	TGTGCCAGCAGTTACACAGGGTCCGCGAAGACCCAGTACTTC	CASSYTGSAKTQYF
-	TRBV25-1	once	TRBJ2-3	TGTGCCAGCAGTGAATTCGGGGGAAGCACAGATACGCAGTATTTT	CASSEFGGSTDTQYF
-	TRBV7-2	-	TRBJ2-5	TGTGCCAGCACCAAGGAGGGGGCCGGGGAGACCCAGTACTTC	CASTKEGAGETQYF
TRBD2	TRBV5-6	-	TRBJ2-5	TGTGCCAGCATTGGGCTTGGGGAGGGAAGCTACAAGGAGCAGTACTTC	CASIGLGEGSYKEQYF
TRBD2	TRBV6-5	-	TRBJ2-7	TGTGCCAGCAGGACTAGCGGTAGCGCCTACGAGCAGTACTTC	CASRTSGSAYEQYF
-	TRBV4-2	-	TRBJ2-2	TGTGCCAGCAGCCGGCAGGGTAGGACCGGGGAGCTGTTTTTT	CASSRQGRTGELFF
-	TRBV29-1	-	TRBJ2-7	TGCAGCGTTGAAGACGACGAGCAGGATAATTATGAGCAGTACTTC	CSVEDDEQDNYEQYF
-	TRBV25-1	-	TRBJ2-7	TGTGCCAGCAGTGAAATCCCCCAGGCCTTCTCCGACGAGCAGTACTTC	CASSEIPQAFSDEQYF
-	TRBV3-1	-	TRBJ2-7	TGTGCCAGCAGCCAAGATCGGGTGGGGATGGGACTGGCTCCCTACGAGCAGTACTTC	CASSQDRVGMGLAPYEQYF
-	TRBV24-1	few	TRBJ2-1	TGTGCCACCAGTGCGGACAGCTACAATGAGCAGTTCTTC	CATSADSYNEQFF
TRBD2	TRBV24-1	-	TRBJ2-5	TGTGCCACCAGTGATGGGAAGGGACTAGCGGGGGGGCGGGAGACCCAGTACTTC	CATSDGKGLAGGRETQYF
-	TRBV7-2	-	TRBJ1-1	TGTGCCAGCAGCTTAGCTACTCAGGGAGGTTTCGTGGACACTGAAGCTTTCTTT	CASSLATQGGFVDTEAFF
TRBD2	TRBV5-1	few	TRBJ2-3	TGCGCCAGCAGCTTGGAAGCAGCTAGCGGGGGTAGCACAGATACGCAGTATTTT	CASSLEAASGGSTDTQYF
TRBD1	TRBV4-1	few	TRBJ1-2	TGCGCCAGCAGCCATACCGGACAGGGGCGGCTGGGGGCCAATGGCTACACCTTC	CASSHTGQGRLGANGYTF
TRBD1	TRBV12-3/TRBV12-4	-	TRBJ2-4	TGTGCCAGCAGGCCGGGACAGACCAAAAACATTCAGTACTTC	CASRPGQTKNIQYF
-	TRBV27	-	TRBJ1-1	TGTGCCAGCAATCCTCCCCCAGGCCGGGGTTCTGAAGCTTTCTTT	CASNPPPGRGSEAFF
-	TRBV11-2	once	TRBJ1-2	TGTGCCAGCAGCCCCGAGGACGAGCCGACCCTCCTTGATGGCTACACCTTC	CASSPEDEPTLLDGYTF
-	TRBV6-2/TRBV6-3	few	TRBJ1-6	TGTGCCAGCTTCCCCGGTTCAGCGGAGACCCTCCACTTT	CASFPGSAETLHF
TRBD2	TRBV10-3	few	TRBJ2-1	TGTGCCATCAGTGGGACTAGCGGGGACCATGAGCAGTTCTTC	CAISGTSGDHEQFF
TRBD2	TRBV6-1	once	TRBJ2-5	TGTGGCTCGGGGGGGGAGACCCAGTACTTC	CGSGGETQYF
TRBD1	TRBV9	-	TRBJ1-2	TGTGCCAGCAGCGTAGGGTGGGCAGGGGGAGATTCTAACTATGGCTACACCTTC	CASSVGWAGGDSNYGYTF
TRBD2	TRBV5-6	-	TRBJ2-3	TGTGCCAGCAGGGGGATAGCGGGGGGCGAGGATACGCAGTATTTT	CASRGIAGGEDTQYF
TRBD1	TRBV7-2	-	TRBJ2-3	TGTGCCAGCAACTTAGACAGGGGGCCGGACACGCAGTATTTT	CASNLDRGPDTQYF
-	TRBV18	many	TRBJ2-1	TGTGCCAGCTCACCAGGGCAAGGGGCAGGTAATGAGCAGTTCTTC	CASSPGQGAGNEQFF
-	TRBV3-1	-	TRBJ2-3	TGTGCCAGCAGCCGCGGTCACCCTGATACGCAGTATTTT	CASSRGHPDTQYF
TRBD2	TRBV9	-	TRBJ2-3	TGTGCCAGCAGCGGGTCTAGCGGATCTAGCACAGATACGCAGTATTTT	CASSGSSGSSTDTQYF
-	TRBV12-5	-	TRBJ1-2	TGTGCTAGTGGTTTGGACGTACAGAGACCCTATGGCTACACCTTC	CASGLDVQRPYGYTF
-	TRBV6-2/TRBV6-3	-	TRBJ1-5	TGTGCCAGCAGTTACTTCCCCCTGGACATCTGGAGCAATCAGCCCCAGCATTTT	CASSYFPLDIWSNQPQHF
-	TRBV7-2	-	TRBJ2-2	TGTGCCAGCAGCTTGGGGGTCAAGTCCGGGGAGCTGTTTTTT	CASSLGVKSGELFF
-	TRBV12-3/TRBV12-4	few	TRBJ2-7	TGTGCCAGCAGTTGGATTTCCCGCTACGAGCAGTACTTC	CASSWISRYEQYF
-	TRBV6-6	few	TRBJ2-1	TGTGCCAGCAGTTCCAAAGCAGGGGACAATGAGCAGTTCTTC	CASSSKAGDNEQFF
-	TRBV4-1	-	TRBJ2-5	TGCGCCAGCAGCCAAGACCCGGGACAGGGTGTACGGGGGGGCCTAAATGAGCAGTACTTC	CASSQDPGQGVRGGLNEQYF